This is a list of T cell receptor beta chains from one sample in a study of T cell repertoires in cytomegalovirus infection. TCRdb passed the reads through MiXCR, listing each CDR3 protein once. The profile shows under 350,000 distinct CDR3 sequences, over 7.5% of them singletons. Material for sequencing was PBMCs. The receptors come from a human donor in good health (CMV status not recorded). Some clones in this sample may be carry-over from other donors' samples. CDR3s include the opening cysteine and the closing phenylalanine or tryptophan. The D gene is left open where the match is weak. Only some rows state a clone size, as once, few, many or a class for expanded clones.

-	TRBJ1-6	-	TRBV12-3/TRBV12-4	TGTGCCAGCAGCAGGACTTGGGGTTCACCCCTCCACTTT	CASSRTWGSPLHF
many	TRBJ2-7	TRBD1	TRBV12-3/TRBV12-4	TGTGCCAGCAGCTTCGGGACAGGGTCATACGAGCAGTACTTC	CASSFGTGSYEQYF
-	TRBJ1-6	-	TRBV4-2	TGTGCCAGCAGCCAAGATCTGGTTACAGGGAATTCACCCCTCCACTTT	CASSQDLVTGNSPLHF
-	TRBJ1-2	TRBD1	TRBV30	TGTGCCTGGAGTCCCCCCGACAGGGTCAACTATGGCTACACCTTC	CAWSPPDRVNYGYTF
many	TRBJ1-6	-	TRBV6-5	TGTGCCAGCAGTTACTACAGGGCCGTGAATTCACCCCTCCACTTT	CASSYYRAVNSPLHF
-	TRBJ2-1	TRBD2	TRBV5-1	TGCGCCAGCAGCCCAGCGGGGGGAATCAATGAGCAGTTCTTC	CASSPAGGINEQFF
-	TRBJ2-7	-	TRBV5-1	TGCGCCAGCAGCTTTAGTTTGGGCTACGAGCAGTACTTC	CASSFSLGYEQYF
-	TRBJ1-2	-	TRBV11-2	TGTGCCAGCAACCCAACAAGGGTCCTCTATGGCTACACCTTC	CASNPTRVLYGYTF
-	TRBJ2-5	-	TRBV6-2/TRBV6-3	TGTGCCAGCAGTACCCCTGAATCGTGGGGGCAAGAGACCCAGTACTTC	CASSTPESWGQETQYF
-	TRBJ1-1	-	TRBV7-3	TGTGCCAGCAGCTACCTCGAAGCAGACACTGAAGCTTTCTTT	CASSYLEADTEAFF
few	TRBJ1-1	-	TRBV15	TGTGCCACCAGCAGAGATCATGGGGGCACTGAAGCTTTCTTT	CATSRDHGGTEAFF
few	TRBJ2-1	TRBD1	TRBV14	TGTGCCAGCAGCCGAATACCATGGACAGACAGGGCGTACAATGAGCAGTTCTTC	CASSRIPWTDRAYNEQFF
many	TRBJ2-1	TRBD2	TRBV2	TGTGCCAGCAGTGAGCGGGTAGCGGGGGGGCCACGGAATGAGCAGTTCTTC	CASSERVAGGPRNEQFF
-	TRBJ2-7	TRBD2	TRBV20-1	TGCAGTGCTAGAGTAGCTAGCGGGGGGTACGAGCAGTACTTC	CSARVASGGYEQYF
-	TRBJ1-5	-	TRBV20-1	TGCAGTGCAGGGAGGGAAGAGAGCAATCAGCCCCAGCATTTT	CSAGREESNQPQHF
few	TRBJ2-1	TRBD2	TRBV20-1	TGCAGGGGACTAGCGGGAGTCAATGAGCAGTTCTTC	CRGLAGVNEQFF
few	TRBJ1-1	TRBD1	TRBV25-1	TGTGCCAGCAGTGGGACAGGGAAGACTGAAGCTTTCTTT	CASSGTGKTEAFF
many	TRBJ2-7	TRBD2	TRBV11-2	TGTGCCAGCAGAAAGGGTAGCGGGAGTGAGACCTACGAGCAGTACTTC	CASRKGSGSETYEQYF
-	TRBJ2-7	-	TRBV4-1	TGTGCCAGCAGCCAAGCCCGGACAAGCTCCTACGAGCAGTACTTC	CASSQARTSSYEQYF
many	TRBJ1-5	TRBD1	TRBV7-2	TGTGCCAGCAGCCCCGGGACAGGGTGGGGCAATCAGCCCCAGCATTTT	CASSPGTGWGNQPQHF
-	TRBJ2-1	-	TRBV4-1	TGTGCCAGCAGCCAAGTTAAGGAGGCAGGGCAGGGCGACAATGAGCAGTTCTTC	CASSQVKEAGQGDNEQFF
-	TRBJ2-3	TRBD2	TRBV14	TGTGCCAGCAGCCTCCGGGTAGCGGGAGATATTGGCACAGATACGCAGTATTTT	CASSLRVAGDIGTDTQYF
many	TRBJ1-2	-	TRBV7-2	TGTGCCAGCAGCCCGCAGGGTAGTCATGGCTACACCTTC	CASSPQGSHGYTF
many	TRBJ2-5	TRBD2	TRBV7-2	TGTGCCAGCACCCAAGGGGCGGGGGAAGAGACCCAGTACTTC	CASTQGAGEETQYF
many	TRBJ1-6	-	TRBV4-2	TGTGCCAGCAGCCAAGATCGGGGAAATTCACCCCTCCACTTT	CASSQDRGNSPLHF
many	TRBJ1-3	-	TRBV7-2	TGTGCCAGCAGCCAAAAAACGCTCTCTGGAAACACCATATATTTT	CASSQKTLSGNTIYF
-	TRBJ2-7	TRBD2	TRBV12-3/TRBV12-4	TGTGCCAGCAGTTTAGCGGGACTACTCGAGCAGTACTTC	CASSLAGLLEQYF
-	TRBJ2-3	TRBD2	TRBV7-3	TGTGCCAGCAGCTCCGTGACTAGCGGGAACAGCACAGATACGCAGTATTTT	CASSSVTSGNSTDTQYF
many	TRBJ2-3	TRBD2	TRBV7-2	TGTGCCAGCAGCTTAGCGGCGTCTAGCGGGGGGTTCACAGATACGCAGTATTTT	CASSLAASSGGFTDTQYF
few	TRBJ1-5	-	TRBV7-2	TGTGCCAGCAGCCTACCGGGAAAGAGGAAGACCCAGCATTTT	CASSLPGKRKTQHF
-	TRBJ2-7	-	TRBV4-3	TGCGCCAGCAGCCAAGAAGGGGTGTCCGCGTACGAGCAGTACTTC	CASSQEGVSAYEQYF
many	TRBJ2-5	TRBD1	TRBV7-2	TGTGCCAGCAGCTTAGCCGGGACAGGGGGTATGAAGACCCAGTACTTC	CASSLAGTGGMKTQYF
-	TRBJ2-1	-	TRBV7-6	TGTGCCAGCAGCTTATTGCCGGCTTTGGGGGGCTCCTACAATGAGCAGTCCTTC	CASSLLPALGGSYNEQSF
many	TRBJ2-7	-	TRBV19	TGTGCCAGTACCCCCAGGCCGGGCCCCTACGAGCAGTACTTC	CASTPRPGPYEQYF
-	TRBJ1-3	-	TRBV5-4	TGTGCCAGCAGCCTTTCAGGACGGCTCTCTGGAAACACCATATATTTT	CASSLSGRLSGNTIYF
few	TRBJ1-5	-	TRBV4-1	TGCGCCAGCAGTATCAGTCCGGGCAATCAGCCCCAGCATTTT	CASSISPGNQPQHF
-	TRBJ2-2	-	TRBV15	TGTGCCACGAAGGCCGCCGGGGACACCGGGGAGCTGTTTTTT	CATKAAGDTGELFF
few	TRBJ2-5	-	TRBV12-3/TRBV12-4	TGTGCCAGCAGTTTGTGGTCAGAGACCCAGTACTTC	CASSLWSETQYF
-	TRBJ2-6	-	TRBV25-1	TGTGCCAGCAGTGAAGGACAACCTGGGGCCAACGTCCTGACTTTC	CASSEGQPGANVLTF
many	TRBJ2-5	TRBD1	TRBV7-2	TGTGCCAGCAGCTTAGTCTGGACAGGGATGGAGACCCAGTACTTC	CASSLVWTGMETQYF
-	TRBJ2-7	-	TRBV7-3	TGTGCCAGCAGCTCTAACAGGGTCGAGCAGTACTTC	CASSSNRVEQYF
few	TRBJ1-6	-	TRBV7-2	TGTGCCAGCAGCTTCCTAACAGAATATTCACCCCTCCACTTT	CASSFLTEYSPLHF
few	TRBJ1-3	TRBD1	TRBV7-6	TGTGCCAGCAGCGGACGGACAGGCTCTGGAAACACCATATATTTT	CASSGRTGSGNTIYF
many	TRBJ1-5	TRBD1	TRBV7-2	TGTGCCAGCAGCTTAAGCGGGACAGGAGGCAATCAGCCCCAGCATTTT	CASSLSGTGGNQPQHF
many	TRBJ2-6	-	TRBV7-3	TGTGCCAGCAGCTTATGGACCCCTTCTGGGGCCAACGTCCTGACTTTC	CASSLWTPSGANVLTF
few	TRBJ2-7	-	TRBV11-2	TGTGCCAGCAGCTTAGAACGCTCGCGTGAGCAGTACTTC	CASSLERSREQYF
few	TRBJ1-2	-	TRBV20-1	TGCAGTGCCACCGAACGGACTGAATATGGCTACACCTTC	CSATERTEYGYTF
many	TRBJ1-1	TRBD1	TRBV6-1	TGTGCCAGCACCCGGGACAGGGGAGAAAACACTGAAGCTTTCTTT	CASTRDRGENTEAFF
many	TRBJ1-2	-	TRBV12-3/TRBV12-4	TGTGCCAGCAGTCTTCCCCGGACGCCCCAGGGGTATGGCTACACCTTC	CASSLPRTPQGYGYTF
many	TRBJ2-6	-	TRBV19	TGTGCCAGTACTGCCCAGGGGATGAGCGGGGCCAACGTCCTGACTTTC	CASTAQGMSGANVLTF
many	TRBJ2-2	TRBD2	TRBV4-3	TGCGCCAGCAGCCAAGCCAGCGGGGGGAACACCGGGGAGCTGTTTTTT	CASSQASGGNTGELFF